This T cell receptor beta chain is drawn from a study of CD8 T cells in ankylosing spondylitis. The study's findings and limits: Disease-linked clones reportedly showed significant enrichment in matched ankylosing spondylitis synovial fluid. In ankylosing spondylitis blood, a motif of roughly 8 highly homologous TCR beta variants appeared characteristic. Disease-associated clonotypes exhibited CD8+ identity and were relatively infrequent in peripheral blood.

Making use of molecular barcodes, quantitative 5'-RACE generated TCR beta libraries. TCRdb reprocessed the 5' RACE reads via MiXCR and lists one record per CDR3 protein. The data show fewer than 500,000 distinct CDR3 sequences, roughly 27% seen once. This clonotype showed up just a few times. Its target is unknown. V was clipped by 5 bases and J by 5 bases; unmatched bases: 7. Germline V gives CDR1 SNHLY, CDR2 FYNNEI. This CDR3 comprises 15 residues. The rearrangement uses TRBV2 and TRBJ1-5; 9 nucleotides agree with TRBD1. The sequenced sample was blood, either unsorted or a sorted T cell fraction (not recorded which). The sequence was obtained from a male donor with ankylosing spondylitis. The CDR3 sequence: CASSLRGQGYQPQHF. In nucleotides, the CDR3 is TGTGCCAGCAGTCTCCGTGGACAGGGGTATCAGCCCCAGCATTTT.